The 25 T cell receptor beta chains given below trace back to one sample, sequenced in a study of regulatory T cells in long-lasting Graves disease. Time point given: newly diagnosed GD, antithyroid drugs for less than 3 months. The TCR library was prepared using RNA isolated from PBMCs. Building of the TCR beta libraries involved iRepertoire HTBI primers and Arm-PCR of CDR3 regions. TCRdb independently ran MiXCR on the multiplex PCR reads; one entry per CDR3 protein. The data hold about 620,000 distinct CDR3 sequences, with roughly 15% observed a single time. The same data also went into a second study, on T cells in Graves' hyperthyroidism and ophthalmopathy.

Sequences were derived from peripheral blood mononuclear cells (PBMCs), sampled at new diagnosis, from a patient treated with antithyroid drugs. All receptors come from a woman younger than 45 with Graves disease.

This clonotype was recorded at least ten times. V gene TRBV20-1 combines with J gene TRBJ1-2, with TRBD1 identical over 7 bases. The J segment lost 5 bases and the V segment lost 1 base, leaving 1 base of the junction unmatched. The CDR3 runs 12 residues. The germline gives CDR1 DFQATT, CDR2 SNEGSKA (reference sequence). The CDR3 DNA is TGCAGTGCTAGAGGGGACAGTTATGGCTACACCTTC. It is translated as CSARGDSYGYTF.

The chain links TRBV7-9 to TRBJ2-4, with 7 bases fitting TRBD1. The end of the DNA aligns better with TRBJ2-7, so the J call may be wrong. The CDR3 contains 15 residues. The germline V gene encodes CDR1 SEHNR and CDR2 FQNEAQ (reference sequence). The CDR3 coding sequence is TGTGCCAGCAGCTCGAGGACAGGATTTTCCTACGAGCAGTACTTC. Translated: CASSSRTGFSYEQYF.

Worth noting for this clonotype: This may stem from a read error, because a much larger clone lies one nucleotide away. The chain combines TRBV2 with TRBJ2-1, with no clear D. This CDR3 is 14 amino acids long. CDR1 and CDR2 (germline): SNHLY, FYNNEI. The CDR3 protein is CASGLQSSYSEQFF. The CDR3 coding sequence is TGTGCCAGCGGCCTCCAGAGCTCCTACAGTGAGCAGTTCTTC.

This clonotype was picked up a small number of times. The rearrangement joins TRBV5-8 to TRBJ1-1; D ambiguous. Germline CDR1 is SGHTS and CDR2 is YDEGEE. The CDR3 consists of 13 residues. V was cut by 4 bases and J by 8 bases, with 15 bases left in between. The CDR3 loop is CASSRPHAQEAFF. The CDR3 DNA reads as TGTGCCAGCAGCCGACCTCACGCCCAAGAAGCTTTCTTT.

The chain carries TRBV5-4 and TRBJ1-1; possibly TRBD1 for D (5 bases). V gave up 4 bases and J gave up 3 bases, with 16 bases separating them. Germline-derived CDR1 and CDR2 are SGHNT and YYREEE (reference sequence). The CDR3 is 15 amino acids. CDR3 region: CASSPGRVGDTEAFF. CDR3 DNA sequence: TGTGCCAGCAGCCCAGGTCGGGTGGGGGACACTGAAGCTTTCTTT. Complete variable domain (other parts from reference TRBV5-4 and TRBJ1-1): ETGVTQSPTHLIKTRGQQVTLRCSSQSGHNTVSWYQQALGQGPQFIFQYYREEENGRGNFPPRFSGLQFPNYSSELNVNALELDDSALYLCASSPGRVGDTEAFFGQGTRLTVV.

This clonotype was seen only a few times. The chain carries TRBV25-1 and TRBJ2-2, with 7 positions matching TRBD2. There are 16 residues in the CDR3. With V trimmed by 9 bases and J by 4 bases, 14 bases remained unmatched. The germline V gene has CDR1 MGHDK and CDR2 SYGVNS. CDR3 sequence (DNA): TGTGCCAGTCTGGGGGGAGGGCCCTCGGGCACCGGGGAGCTGTTTTTT. Amino acid sequence: CASLGGGPSGTGELFF.

This clonotype appeared a few times. In DNA, the CDR3 is TGTGCCAGCAGTGTCACCAACCCGGCTAACTATGGCTACACCTTC. It is translated as CASSVTNPANYGYTF. The V call is TRBV7-2, the J call TRBJ1-2, with no clear D. The CDR3 is made up of 15 amino acids. Germline CDR1 and CDR2: SGHTA and FQGNSA. Trimming left V 6 bases short and J 0 bases short, with 14 bases between. The full variable domain, rest sourced from reference TRBV7-2 and TRBJ1-2, is GAGVSQSPSNKVTEKGKDVELRCDPISGHTALYWYRQSLGQGLEFLIYFQGNSAPDKSGLPSDRFSAERTGGSVSTLTIQRTQQEDSAVYLCASSVTNPANYGYTFGSGTRLTVV.

J is TRBJ2-1 and V is TRBV5-1; D is possibly TRBD1 or TRBD2 (5 bases each). The J call may be in error: the DNA end matches TRBJ2-5 better. CDR3 size: 13 residues. CDR1 and CDR2 (germline): SGHRS, YFSETQ. The CDR3, as DNA: TGCGCCAGCAGCTGGGAAGGGACCGAGACCCAGTACTTC. Its translation: CASSWEGTETQYF.

A remark on this clonotype: This may be a read error, as it is one base from a much larger clone. The chain carries TRBV10-2 and TRBJ1-1, with D maybe TRBD1 (6 bases). This CDR3 has 13 amino acids. Germline lookup yields CDR1 WSHSY and CDR2 SAAADI. The DNA for the CDR3 is TGCGCCAGCAGACTTACAGGGAGGACTGAAGCTTGCTTT. Its translation is CASRLTGRTEACF.

The rearrangement joins TRBV12-3 or TRBV12-4 to TRBJ1-1, with 10 bases lining up with TRBD1. The CDR3 consists of 14 residues. With 6 bases clipped from V and 5 bases from J, the junction kept 6 bases outside the gene matches. CDR3 nucleotide sequence: TGTGCCAGCAGCCCCGACAGGGGGCGTACTGAAGCTTTCTTT. Translation gives CASSPDRGRTEAFF.

This clonotype was seen a few times. This may stem from a read error, because a much larger clone lies one nucleotide away. The chain couples TRBV28 to TRBJ1-6; D remains unclear. The CDR3 is made up of 14 amino acids. The germline gives CDR1 MDHEN, CDR2 SYDVKM. CDR3 in amino acids: CASRPAVVDSPLRF. CDR3 bases: TGTGCCAGCCGTCCAGCCGTCGTCGATTCACCCCTCCGCTTT. Together with reference TRBV28 and TRBJ1-6, the CDR3 gives the full variable domain: DVKVTQSSRYLVKRTGEKVFLECVQDMDHENMFWYRQDPGLGLRLIYFSYDVKMKEKGDIPEGYSVSREKKERFSLILESASTNQTSMYLCASRPAVVDSPLRFGNGTRLTVT.

This sequence joins TRBV10-3 and TRBJ1-5; D is uncertain. The CDR3 is made up of 13 amino acids. Trimming removed 2 bases from V and 2 bases from J, with 4 bases in between. The germline CDR1 and CDR2 sequences are ENHRY and SYGVKD. The DNA of the CDR3 is TGTGCCATCAGTGAGGAGGGCAATCAGCCCCAGCATTTT. This gives the protein CAISEEGNQPQHF.

There are many counts of this clonotype. The chain uses TRBV28 and TRBJ2-7, with 10 bases identical to TRBD1. Germline V gene lookup returns CDR1 MDHEN and CDR2 SYDVKM. The CDR3 contains 17 residues. V dropped 6 bases and J dropped 0; count of bases not matched to a gene: 11. The CDR3 DNA reads as TGTGCCAGCAGACGGGACAGGGGACGTATAGTCTCCTACGAGCAGTACTTC. Encoded protein: CASRRDRGRIVSYEQYF.

The chain uses TRBV7-2 and TRBJ2-3, with 12 bases identical to TRBD2. CDR3 size: 18 residues. Looked up from germline, CDR1 is SGHTA and CDR2 is FQGNSA. The junction had 12 bases not matched to a gene; V was cut back by 6 bases and J by 2 bases. In DNA, the CDR3 is TGTGCCAGCAGTTACCGGACTAGCGGGATTTTCGACACAGATACGCAGTATTTT. It yields the protein CASSYRTSGIFDTDTQYF.

This clonotype appeared many times. This chain connects TRBV3-1 to TRBJ2-1; TRBD2 matches at 10 bases. The V and J ends lost 5 bases and 2 bases, in that order; junction bases with no gene match: 6. The V gene's germline CDR1 is LGHDT and CDR2 YNNKEL (reference sequence). CDR3 length: 16 amino acids. The CDR3 protein is CASSDSGRSTYNEQFF. The CDR3 DNA reads TGTGCCAGCAGCGATAGCGGGAGGAGCACCTACAATGAGCAGTTCTTC.

The chain carries TRBV9 and TRBJ1-4; TRBD1 agrees at 8 bases. This CDR3 contains 15 residues. Germline assignment: CDR1 SGDLS and CDR2 YYNGEE. J lost 5 bases, V lost 1 base, and 4 bases had no gene match. CDR3 coding DNA: TGTGCCAGCAGCGTAATGACAGGGGTAAATGAAAAACTGTTTTTT. This codes for CASSVMTGVNEKLFF.

This clonotype was picked up a small number of times. This clone may be a read error of a much larger clone one base away. The V gene is TRBV11-3, the J gene TRBJ2-2; D not certain. V was trimmed by 5 bases and J by 1 base, leaving 2 bases between them. The germline V gene encodes CDR1 SGHNT and CDR2 YENEEA. The CDR3 totals 12 residues. CDR3 region: CASSMNTGELFF. The CDR3 DNA sequence: TGTGCCAGCAGCATGAACACCGGGGAGCTGTTTTTT.

The rearrangement joins TRBV5-1 to TRBJ2-5; a possible D gene is TRBD2 (6 bases). The CDR3 loop spans 15 amino acids. Germline-derived CDR1 and CDR2 are SGHRS and YFSETQ. V shed 0 bases and J shed 3 bases, with 12 bases lying between them. The CDR3 loop reads CASSLASSVEETQYF. CDR3 bases: TGCGCCAGCAGCTTGGCGTCTAGCGTTGAAGAGACCCAGTACTTC.

This sequence joins TRBV6-1 and TRBJ1-2; no firm D call. From germline, CDR1 is MNHNS and CDR2 SASEGT. This CDR3 spans 15 amino acids. V lost 5 bases to trimming and J lost 5 bases, with 18 bases between them. Here the CDR3 DNA reads TGTGCCAGCAGTACCCAACAGCGAGCAAGATATGGCTACACCTTC. Protein product: CASSTQQRARYGYTF.

The V and J genes are TRBV12-3 or TRBV12-4 and TRBJ1-2; 8 bases agree with TRBD1. Unmatched junction bases numbered 6, after V lost 3 bases and J lost 6 bases. The CDR3 runs to 14 residues. In DNA, the CDR3 is TGTGCCAGCAGTTTGTCAGGGGGCTTTGATGGCTACACCTTC. The encoded protein is CASSLSGGFDGYTF.

The sample holds many counts of this clonotype. CDR3 coding DNA: TGCAGCGTTGCACTTACAGGGCTGGGCTACACCTTC. As protein: CSVALTGLGYTF. The chain employs TRBV29-1 and TRBJ1-2, with D possibly TRBD1 on 6 matching bases. Germline CDR1 is SQVTM and CDR2 is ANQGSEA. The CDR3 contains 12 residues. Trimming removed 4 bases from V and 8 bases from J, with 14 bases in between.

This clonotype was recorded many times. The gene calls are TRBV2 and TRBJ1-5; D gene uncertain. Germline V gene data show CDR1 as SNHLY and CDR2 as FYNNEI. V lost 6 bases and J lost 4, with 10 bases in between. This CDR3 has 13 amino acids. The DNA of the CDR3 is TGTGCCAGCAGAGAGGATGGAAATCAGCCCCAGCATTTT. Encoded protein: CASREDGNQPQHF.

The sample holds a few counts of this clonotype. The junction departs from germline at one end; a sequencing error may be responsible. The chain links TRBV7-9 to TRBJ2-3, with D perhaps matching TRBD2 (6 bases). Per the germline V gene, CDR1 is SEHNR and CDR2 is FQNEAQ (reference sequence). CDR3 length: 14 residues. The CDR3 reads CASSVAVSTDTQYF. The CDR3 bases are TGTGCCAGCAGCGTAGCGGTGAGCACAGATACGCAGTATTTT. Full variable domain (remainder filled in from reference TRBV7-9 and TRBJ2-3): DTGVSQNPRHKITKRGQNVTFRCDPISEHNRLYWYRQTLGQGPEFLTYFQNEAQLEKSRLLSDRFSAERPKGSFSTLEIQRTEQGDSAMYLCASSVAVSTDTQYFGPGTRLTVL.

In this sample, this clonotype turned up a few times. The chain links TRBV6-5 to TRBJ2-1; tentatively, D is TRBD1 (6 bases). Germline V gene data show CDR1 as MNHEY and CDR2 as SVGAGI. Trimming stripped 3 bases from V and 9 bases from J, with 24 bases between. This CDR3 spans 17 amino acids. The chain's CDR3 is CASSYQTGGGLSREQFF. The CDR3 DNA sequence: TGTGCCAGCAGTTATCAAACCGGTGGGGGCCTTTCTCGTGAGCAGTTCTTC.

In its sample, this clonotype was seen many times. The chain uses TRBV28 and TRBJ1-2; 7 nucleotides match TRBD1. The J segment lost 3 bases and the V segment lost 4 bases, leaving 5 bases of the junction unmatched. Germline V gene lookup returns CDR1 MDHEN and CDR2 SYDVKM. The CDR3 covers 14 residues. Written as DNA, the CDR3 is TGTGCCAGCAGTTCCCGGACAGGCTACTATGGCTACACCTTC. It translates to CASSSRTGYYGYTF.